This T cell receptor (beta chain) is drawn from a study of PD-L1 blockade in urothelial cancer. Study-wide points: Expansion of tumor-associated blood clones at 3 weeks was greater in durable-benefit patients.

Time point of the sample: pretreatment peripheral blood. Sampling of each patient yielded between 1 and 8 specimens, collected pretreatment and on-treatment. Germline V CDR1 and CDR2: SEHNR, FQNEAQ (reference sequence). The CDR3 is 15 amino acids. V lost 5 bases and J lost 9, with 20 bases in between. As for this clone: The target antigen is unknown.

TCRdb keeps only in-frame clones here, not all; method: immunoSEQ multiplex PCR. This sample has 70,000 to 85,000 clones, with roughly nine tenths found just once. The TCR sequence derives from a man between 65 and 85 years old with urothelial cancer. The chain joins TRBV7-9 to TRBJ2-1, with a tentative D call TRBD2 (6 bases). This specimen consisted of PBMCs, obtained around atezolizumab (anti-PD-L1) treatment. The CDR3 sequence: CASSPEGRRGPEQFF. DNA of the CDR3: TGTGCCAGCAGCCCCGAGGGGAGGAGGGGCCCTGAGCAGTTCTTC.